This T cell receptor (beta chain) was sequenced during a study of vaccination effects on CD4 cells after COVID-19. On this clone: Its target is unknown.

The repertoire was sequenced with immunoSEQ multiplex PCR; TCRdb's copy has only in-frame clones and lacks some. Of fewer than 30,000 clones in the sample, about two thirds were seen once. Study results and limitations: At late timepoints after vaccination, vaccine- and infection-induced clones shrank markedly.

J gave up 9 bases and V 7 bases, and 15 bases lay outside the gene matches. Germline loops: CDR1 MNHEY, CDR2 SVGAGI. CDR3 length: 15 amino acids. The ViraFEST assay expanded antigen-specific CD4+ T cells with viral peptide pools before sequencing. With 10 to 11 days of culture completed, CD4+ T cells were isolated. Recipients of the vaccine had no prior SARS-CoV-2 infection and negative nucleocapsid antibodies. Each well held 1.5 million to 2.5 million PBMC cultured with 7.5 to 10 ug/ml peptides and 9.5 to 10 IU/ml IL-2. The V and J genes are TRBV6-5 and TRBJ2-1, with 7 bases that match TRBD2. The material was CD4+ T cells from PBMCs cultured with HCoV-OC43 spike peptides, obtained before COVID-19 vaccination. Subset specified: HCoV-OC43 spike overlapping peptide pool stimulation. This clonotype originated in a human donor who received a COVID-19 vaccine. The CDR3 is CASTPRGGSTGEQFF. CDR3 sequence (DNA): TGTGCCAGCACCCCGCGGGGCGGGAGTACCGGTGAGCAGTTCTTC.